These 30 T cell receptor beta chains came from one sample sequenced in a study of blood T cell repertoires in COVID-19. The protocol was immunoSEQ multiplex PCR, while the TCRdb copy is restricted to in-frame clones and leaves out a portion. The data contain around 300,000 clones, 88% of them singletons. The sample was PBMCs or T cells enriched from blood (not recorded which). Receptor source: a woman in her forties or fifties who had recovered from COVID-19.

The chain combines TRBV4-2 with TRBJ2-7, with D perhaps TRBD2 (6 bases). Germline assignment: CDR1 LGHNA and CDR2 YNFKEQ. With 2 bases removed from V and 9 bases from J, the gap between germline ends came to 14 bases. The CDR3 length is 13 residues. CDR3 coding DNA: TGTGCCAGCAGCCAATACCTTGGGGGAGGGCAGTACTTC. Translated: CASSQYLGGGQYF.

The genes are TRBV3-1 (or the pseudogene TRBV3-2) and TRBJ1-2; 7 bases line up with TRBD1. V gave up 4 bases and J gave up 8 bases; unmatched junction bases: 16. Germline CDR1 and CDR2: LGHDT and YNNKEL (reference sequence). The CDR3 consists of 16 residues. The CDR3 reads CASSPTWGTAKGGYTF. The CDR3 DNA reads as TGTGCCAGCAGCCCGACGTGGGGGACAGCTAAGGGCGGCTACACCTTC.

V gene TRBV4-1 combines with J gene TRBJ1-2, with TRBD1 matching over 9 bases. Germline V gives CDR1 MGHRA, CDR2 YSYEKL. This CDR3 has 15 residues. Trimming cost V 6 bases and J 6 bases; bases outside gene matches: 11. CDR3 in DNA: TGCGCCAGCAGGCCACCGGGACAGGGTAAAAATGGCTACACCTTC. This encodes CASRPPGQGKNGYTF.

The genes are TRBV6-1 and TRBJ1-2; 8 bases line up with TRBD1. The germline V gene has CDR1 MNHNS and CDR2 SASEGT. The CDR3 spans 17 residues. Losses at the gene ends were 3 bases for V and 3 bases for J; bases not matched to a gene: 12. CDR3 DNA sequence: TGTGCCAGCAGTGAGGTTCCAGGGGGCGCGGACTACTATGGCTACACCTTC. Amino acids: CASSEVPGGADYYGYTF.

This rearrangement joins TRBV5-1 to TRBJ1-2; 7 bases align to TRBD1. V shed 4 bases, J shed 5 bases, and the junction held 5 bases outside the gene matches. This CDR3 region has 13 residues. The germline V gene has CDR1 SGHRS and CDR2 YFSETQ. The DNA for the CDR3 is TGCGCCAGCAGCGAGATGGACAGGTATGGCTACACCTTC. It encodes CASSEMDRYGYTF.

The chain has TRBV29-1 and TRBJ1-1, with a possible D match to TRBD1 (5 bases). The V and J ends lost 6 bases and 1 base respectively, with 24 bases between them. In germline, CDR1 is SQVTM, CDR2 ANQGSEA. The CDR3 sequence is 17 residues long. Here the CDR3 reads CSVTPRQRSNENTEAFF. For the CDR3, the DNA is TGCAGCGTGACGCCGAGACAGAGGAGTAATGAGAACACTGAAGCTTTCTTT.

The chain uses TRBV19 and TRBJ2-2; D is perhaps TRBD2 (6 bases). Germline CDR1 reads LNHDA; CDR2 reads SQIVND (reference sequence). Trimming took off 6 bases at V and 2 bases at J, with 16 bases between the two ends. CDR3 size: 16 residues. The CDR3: CASSLNGAGNTGELFF. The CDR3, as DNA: TGTGCCAGTAGCTTAAATGGGGCGGGAAACACCGGGGAGCTGTTTTTT. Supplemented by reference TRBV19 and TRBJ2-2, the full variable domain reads DGGITQSPKYLFRKEGQNVTLSCEQNLNHDAMYWYRQDPGQGLRLIYYSQIVNDFQKGDIAEGYSVSREKKESFPLTVTSAQKNPTAFYLCASSLNGAGNTGELFFGEGSRLTVL.

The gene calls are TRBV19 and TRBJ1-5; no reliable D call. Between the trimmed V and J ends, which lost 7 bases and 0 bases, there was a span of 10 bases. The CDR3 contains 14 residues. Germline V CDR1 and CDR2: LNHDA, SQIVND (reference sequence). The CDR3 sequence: CASIKTGSNQPQHF. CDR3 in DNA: TGTGCCAGTATCAAGACGGGTAGCAATCAGCCCCAGCATTTT.

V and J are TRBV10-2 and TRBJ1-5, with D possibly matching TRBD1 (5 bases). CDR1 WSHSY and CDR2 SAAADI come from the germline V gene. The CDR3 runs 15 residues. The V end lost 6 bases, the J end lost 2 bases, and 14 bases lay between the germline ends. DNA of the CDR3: TGCGCCAGCAGCCCAGGGTCGGATGGCAATCAGCCCCAGCATTTT. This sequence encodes CASSPGSDGNQPQHF.

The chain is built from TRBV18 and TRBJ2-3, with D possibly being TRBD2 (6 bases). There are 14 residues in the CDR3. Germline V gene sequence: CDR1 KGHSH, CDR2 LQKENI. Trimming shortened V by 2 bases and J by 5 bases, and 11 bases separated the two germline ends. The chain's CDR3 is CASSPIRELDTQYF. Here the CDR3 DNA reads TGTGCCAGCTCACCAATTCGGGAGTTAGATACGCAGTATTTT.

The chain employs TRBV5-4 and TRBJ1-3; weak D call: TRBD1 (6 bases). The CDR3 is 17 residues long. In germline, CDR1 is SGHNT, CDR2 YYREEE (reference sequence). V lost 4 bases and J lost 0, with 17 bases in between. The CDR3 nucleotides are TGTGCCAGCAGCGCCTCAGCCGGGACAAGCTCTGGAAACACCATATATTTT. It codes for CASSASAGTSSGNTIYF.

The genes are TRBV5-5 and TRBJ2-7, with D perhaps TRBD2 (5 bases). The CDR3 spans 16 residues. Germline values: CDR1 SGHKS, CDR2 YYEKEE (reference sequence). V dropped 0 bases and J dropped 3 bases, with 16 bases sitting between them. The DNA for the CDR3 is TGTGCCAGCAGCTTGGCCCCGGACTCCACGAGCTACGAGCAGTACTTC. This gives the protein CASSLAPDSTSYEQYF.

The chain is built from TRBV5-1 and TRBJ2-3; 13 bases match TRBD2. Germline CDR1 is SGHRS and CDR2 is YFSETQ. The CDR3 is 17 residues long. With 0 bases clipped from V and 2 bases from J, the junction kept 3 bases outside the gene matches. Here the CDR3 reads CASSLGTSGSFTDTQYF. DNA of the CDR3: TGCGCCAGCAGCTTGGGGACTAGCGGGAGCTTCACAGATACGCAGTATTTT.

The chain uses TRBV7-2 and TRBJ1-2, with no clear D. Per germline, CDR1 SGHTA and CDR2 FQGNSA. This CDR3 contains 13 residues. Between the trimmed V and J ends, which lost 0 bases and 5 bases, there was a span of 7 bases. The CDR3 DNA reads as TGTGCCAGCAGCTTAGCCAGAAATTATGGCTACACCTTC. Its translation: CASSLARNYGYTF.

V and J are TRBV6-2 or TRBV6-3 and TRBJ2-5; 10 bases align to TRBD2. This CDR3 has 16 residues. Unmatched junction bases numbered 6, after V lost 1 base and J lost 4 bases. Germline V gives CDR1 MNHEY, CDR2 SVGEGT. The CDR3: CASSYWASGSGETQYF. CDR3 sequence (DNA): TGTGCCAGCAGTTACTGGGCTAGCGGGAGCGGAGAGACCCAGTACTTC.

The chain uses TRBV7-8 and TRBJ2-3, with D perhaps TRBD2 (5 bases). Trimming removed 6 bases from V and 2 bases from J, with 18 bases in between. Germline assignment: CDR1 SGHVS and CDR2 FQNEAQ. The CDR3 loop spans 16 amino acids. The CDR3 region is CASSRLGSRPTDTQYF. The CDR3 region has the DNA TGTGCCAGCAGTCGTCTTGGGAGCCGTCCCACAGATACGCAGTATTTT.

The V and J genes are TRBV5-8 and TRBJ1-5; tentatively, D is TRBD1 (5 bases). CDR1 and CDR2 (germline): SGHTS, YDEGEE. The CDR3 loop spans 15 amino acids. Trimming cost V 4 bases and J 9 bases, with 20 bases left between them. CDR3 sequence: CASSGGGTPVWPQHF. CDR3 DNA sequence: TGTGCCAGCAGCGGGGGAGGGACCCCGGTTTGGCCCCAGCATTTT.

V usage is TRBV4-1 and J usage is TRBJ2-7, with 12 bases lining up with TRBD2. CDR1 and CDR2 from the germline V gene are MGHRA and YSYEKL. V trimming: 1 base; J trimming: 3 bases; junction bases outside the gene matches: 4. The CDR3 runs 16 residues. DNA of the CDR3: TGCGCCAGCAGCCAAGTCCCTAGCGGGAGGGACTACGAGCAGTACTTC. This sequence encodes CASSQVPSGRDYEQYF.

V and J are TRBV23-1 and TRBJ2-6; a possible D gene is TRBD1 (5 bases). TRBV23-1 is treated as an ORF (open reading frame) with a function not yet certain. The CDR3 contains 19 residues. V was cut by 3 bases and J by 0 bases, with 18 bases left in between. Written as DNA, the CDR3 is TGCGCCAGCAGTCATCCAGTCCAGGGTCGAACCTCTGGGGCCAACGTCCTGACTTTC. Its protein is CASSHPVQGRTSGANVLTF.

The CDR3 region has the DNA TGTGCCAGCAGCGCTGACAGGGGGAGGTACAATGAGCAGTTCTTC. Translation gives CASSADRGRYNEQFF. This sequence joins TRBV6-5 and TRBJ2-1; 9 bases are a match to TRBD1. With 6 bases clipped from V and 4 bases from J, the junction kept 7 bases outside the gene matches. The CDR3 contains 15 residues. CDR1 MNHEY and CDR2 SVGAGI come from the germline V gene.

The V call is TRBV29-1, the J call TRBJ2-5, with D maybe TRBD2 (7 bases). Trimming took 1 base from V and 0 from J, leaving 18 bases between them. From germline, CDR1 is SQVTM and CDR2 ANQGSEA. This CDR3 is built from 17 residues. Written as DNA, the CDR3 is TGCAGCGTTGAAGGTTGGAGGGGGGGTCGGTACCAAGAGACCCAGTACTTC. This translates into CSVEGWRGGRYQETQYF.

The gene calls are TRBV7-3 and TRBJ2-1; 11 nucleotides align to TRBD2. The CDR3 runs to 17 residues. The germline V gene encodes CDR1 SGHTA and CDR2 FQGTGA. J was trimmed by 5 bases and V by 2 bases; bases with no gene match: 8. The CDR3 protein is CASSLLGGLAADNEQFF. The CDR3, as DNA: TGTGCCAGCAGCTTACTGGGGGGACTAGCGGCAGACAATGAGCAGTTCTTC.

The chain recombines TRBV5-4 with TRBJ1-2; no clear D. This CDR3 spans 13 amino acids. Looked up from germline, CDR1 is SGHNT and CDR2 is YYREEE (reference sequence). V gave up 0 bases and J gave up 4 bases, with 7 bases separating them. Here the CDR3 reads CASSLDGVYGYTF. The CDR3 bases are TGTGCCAGCAGCTTGGACGGAGTCTATGGCTACACCTTC.

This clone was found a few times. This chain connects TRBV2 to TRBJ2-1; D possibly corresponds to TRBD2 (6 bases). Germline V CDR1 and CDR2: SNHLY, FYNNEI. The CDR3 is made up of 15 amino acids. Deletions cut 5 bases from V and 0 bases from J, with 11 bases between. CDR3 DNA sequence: TGTGCCAGCAGTCGGGCGGGATCCTCCTACAATGAGCAGTTCTTC. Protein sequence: CASSRAGSSYNEQFF.

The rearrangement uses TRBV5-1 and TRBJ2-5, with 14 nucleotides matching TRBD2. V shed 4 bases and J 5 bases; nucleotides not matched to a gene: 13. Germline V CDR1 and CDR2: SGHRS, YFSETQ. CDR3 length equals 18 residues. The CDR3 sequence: CASSPTPGLAGAGETQYF. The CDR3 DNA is TGCGCCAGCAGCCCAACCCCGGGACTAGCGGGAGCAGGGGAGACCCAGTACTTC.

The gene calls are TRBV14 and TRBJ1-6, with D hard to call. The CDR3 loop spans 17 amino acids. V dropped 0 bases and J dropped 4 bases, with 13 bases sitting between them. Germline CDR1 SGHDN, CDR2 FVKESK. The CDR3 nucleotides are TGTGCCAGCAGCCAAGATCTAGGGCCGGGGTATAATTCACCCCTCCACTTT. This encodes CASSQDLGPGYNSPLHF.

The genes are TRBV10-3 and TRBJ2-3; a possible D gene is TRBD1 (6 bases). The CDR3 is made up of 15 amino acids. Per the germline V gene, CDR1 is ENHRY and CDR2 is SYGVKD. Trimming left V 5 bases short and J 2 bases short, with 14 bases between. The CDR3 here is CAISTGQTYTDTQYF. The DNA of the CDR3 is TGTGCCATCAGTACCGGACAGACTTACACAGATACGCAGTATTTT.

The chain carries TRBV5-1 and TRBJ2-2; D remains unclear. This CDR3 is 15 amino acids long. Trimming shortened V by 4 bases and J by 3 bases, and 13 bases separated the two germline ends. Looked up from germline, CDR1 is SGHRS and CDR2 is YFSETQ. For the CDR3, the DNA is TGCGCCAGCAGCGATTTTTTACGGGACACCGGGGAGCTGTTTTTT. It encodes CASSDFLRDTGELFF.

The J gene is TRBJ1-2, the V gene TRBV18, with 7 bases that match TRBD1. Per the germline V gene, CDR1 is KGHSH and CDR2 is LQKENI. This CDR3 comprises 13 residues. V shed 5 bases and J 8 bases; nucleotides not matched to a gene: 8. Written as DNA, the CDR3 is TGTGCCAGCTCAGCGACAGGGAAAAACGGCTACACCTTC. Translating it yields CASSATGKNGYTF.

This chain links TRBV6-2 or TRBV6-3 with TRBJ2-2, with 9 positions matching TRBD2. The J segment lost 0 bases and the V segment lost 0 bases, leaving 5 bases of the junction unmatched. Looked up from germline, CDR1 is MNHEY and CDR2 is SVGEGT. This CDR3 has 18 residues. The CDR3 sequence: CASSYSWTSAPNTGELFF. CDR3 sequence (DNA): TGTGCCAGCAGTTACTCGTGGACTAGCGCCCCGAACACCGGGGAGCTGTTTTTT.